Shown below are 29 T cell receptor beta chains from a single sample sequenced in a study of technical replicates of blood from a handful of donors. Repertoires were generated with immunoSEQ multiplex PCR, while TCRdb's copy carries only in-frame clones and drops some. Of just over 95,000 clones in the sample, over 85% were seen once. The specimen sequenced was T cells isolated from PBMCs. These receptors all stem from a human donor in good health.

CDR3 nucleotide sequence: TGTGCCAGCAGCCAGGGGAGCGGAGAGACCCAGTACTTC. Encoded protein: CASSQGSGETQYF. This sequence joins TRBV11-1 and TRBJ2-5, with D possibly matching TRBD1 (6 bases). V was pared by 5 bases and J by 4 bases, with 11 bases between. Germline lookup yields CDR1 SGHAT and CDR2 FQDESV (reference sequence). The CDR3 length is 13 residues.

The chain links TRBV30 to TRBJ2-1, with D possibly being TRBD2 (6 bases). V was pared by 7 bases and J by 0 bases, with 10 bases between. The CDR3 has 13 residues. In germline, CDR1 is GTSNPN, CDR2 SVGIG (reference sequence). The CDR3 spells CASLTSSYNEQFF. Here the CDR3 DNA reads TGTGCCTCCTTGACTAGCTCCTACAATGAGCAGTTCTTC.

As to this clone: Other DNA sequences in the sample encode the same CDR3. The J gene is TRBJ2-3, the V gene TRBV2, with 15 bases identical to TRBD2. CDR1 SNHLY and CDR2 FYNNEI come from the germline V gene. There are 15 residues in the CDR3. V was pared by 6 bases and J by 3 bases, with 1 base of the junction left unmatched. The CDR3 loop is CASRGLAGGTDTQYF. CDR3 sequence (DNA): TGTGCCAGCAGGGGACTAGCGGGAGGTACAGATACGCAGTATTTT.

This sequence joins TRBV30 and TRBJ1-1, with D hard to call. Germline CDR1 and CDR2: GTSNPN and SVGIG (reference sequence). The CDR3 has 12 residues. Trimming took 0 bases from V and 5 from J, leaving 7 bases between them. CDR3 in DNA: TGTGCCTGGAGTGTACCGAGAACTGAAGCTTTCTTT. This encodes CAWSVPRTEAFF.

The chain employs TRBV6-5 and TRBJ2-3; 8 nucleotides match TRBD1. V lost 6 bases and J lost 5; bases outside the gene matches: 7. CDR3 length equals 14 residues. Germline assignment: CDR1 MNHEY and CDR2 SVGAGI. CDR3 DNA sequence: TGTGCCAGCAGCAGGCAGGGGGCCAGAGATACGCAGTATTTT. Translated, it gives CASSRQGARDTQYF.

The J gene is TRBJ2-7, the V gene TRBV12-2; the table's D call of TRBD1 was not tested on the DNA. TRBV12-2 has pseudogene status. This CDR3 is built from 19 residues. CDR3 sequence (DNA): TGTGCAAGTCGCTCCGCCCAAGGGGACAGGGGGCATATTTCCTACGAGCAGTACTTC. The encoded protein is CASRSAQGDRGHISYEQYF.

The table lists this clone with a few counts. This chain uses TRBV2 with TRBJ2-5, with TRBD2 identical over 7 bases. This CDR3 has 14 residues. Germline trimming cut 0 bases from V and 7 bases from J; bases unmatched to any gene: 5. Germline values: CDR1 SNHLY, CDR2 FYNNEI. CDR3 amino acids: CASSEAASGGTQYF. Written as DNA, the CDR3 is TGTGCCAGCAGTGAAGCGGCTAGCGGAGGGACCCAGTACTTC.

The chain joins TRBV29-1 to TRBJ1-5; tentative D call: TRBD1 (5 bases). From germline, CDR1 is SQVTM and CDR2 ANQGSEA. The CDR3 extends over 14 amino acids. V gave up 7 bases and J gave up 0 bases, with 13 bases separating them. The CDR3 DNA sequence: TGCAGCGCGAGCGGGGGTTATAGCAATCAGCCCCAGCATTTT. Protein product: CSASGGYSNQPQHF.

The chain uses TRBV11-2 and TRBJ2-5; TRBD2 matches at 11 bases. CDR3 length: 17 residues. Germline V CDR1 and CDR2: SGHAT, FQNNGV. Trimming cost V 5 bases and J 0 bases; bases outside gene matches: 8. The CDR3 nucleotides are TGTGCCAGCAGCGCCCAGGGACTAGCGGAGAACCAAGAGACCCAGTACTTC. It is translated as CASSAQGLAENQETQYF.

The chain links TRBV5-1 to TRBJ2-1; a possible D gene is TRBD1 (5 bases). Trimming removed 0 bases at V and 8 bases at J, with 12 bases between. This CDR3 spans 14 amino acids. The germline V gene has CDR1 SGHRS and CDR2 YFSETQ. The CDR3 DNA sequence: TGCGCCAGCAGCTTGGACTCAGGGCGCGATGAGCAGTTCTTC. Translating it yields CASSLDSGRDEQFF.

This clone was observed a single time. J is TRBJ2-2 and V is TRBV18; perhaps TRBD1 as D (6 bases). V dropped 0 bases and J dropped 13 bases, with 12 bases sitting between them. The V gene's germline CDR1 is KGHSH and CDR2 LQKENI. The CDR3 sequence is 13 residues long. CDR3 protein: CASSPPSGTRLFF. The CDR3 coding sequence is TGTGCCAGCTCACCACCCTCCGGGACACGGCTGTTTTTT.

The chain joins TRBV11-2 to TRBJ2-3; D remains ambiguous. Deletions cut 0 bases from V and 1 base from J, with 5 bases between. Germline V CDR1 and CDR2: SGHAT, FQNNGV. This CDR3 region has 14 residues. The CDR3 region is CASSLDPGTDTQYF. DNA of the CDR3: TGTGCCAGCAGCTTAGATCCGGGCACAGATACGCAGTATTTT.

J is TRBJ2-3 and V is TRBV30; D might be TRBD1 (8 bases). Germline values: CDR1 GTSNPN, CDR2 SVGIG (reference sequence). The CDR3 contains 13 residues. The V gene lost 4 bases and the J gene lost 4 bases, with 12 bases spanning the gap. The CDR3 DNA follows: TGTGCCTGGAACAGGGGGGGAGCAGATACGCAGTATTTT. Translated, it gives CAWNRGGADTQYF.

The chain recombines TRBV4-1 with TRBJ1-2; 9 bases fit TRBD1. This CDR3 comprises 13 residues. CDR1 and CDR2 (germline): MGHRA, YSYEKL. J gave up 6 bases and V 2 bases, and 1 base lay outside the gene matches. CDR3 region: CASSQNRGHGYTF. CDR3 DNA sequence: TGCGCCAGCAGCCAAAACAGGGGGCATGGCTACACCTTC.

The J gene is TRBJ2-2, the V gene TRBV9; 7 nucleotides match TRBD1. The CDR3 loop spans 17 amino acids. The V gene's germline CDR1 is SGDLS and CDR2 YYNGEE. Losses at the gene ends were 3 bases for V and 0 bases for J; bases not matched to a gene: 8. CDR3 region: CASSAPGQLANTGELFF. DNA of the CDR3: TGTGCCAGCAGCGCTCCGGGACAGCTCGCGAACACCGGGGAGCTGTTTTTT.

V is TRBV19 and J is TRBJ2-7; 8 nucleotides agree with TRBD2. CDR1 is LNHDA, CDR2 SQIVND, per germline (reference sequence). The CDR3 spans 17 residues. After removal of 6 bases from V and 5 bases from J, the junction contained 18 bases not matched to a gene. In DNA, the CDR3 is TGTGCCAGTAGCTGGGGATTTGGGACTAGTGATAGCCACGAGCAGTACTTC. The encoded protein is CASSWGFGTSDSHEQYF.

This clone came up once. This chain connects TRBV5-1 to TRBJ2-2, with D maybe TRBD1 (6 bases). The V and J ends lost 4 bases and 3 bases respectively, with 10 bases between them. This CDR3 is 14 amino acids long. From germline, CDR1 is SGHRS and CDR2 YFSETQ. CDR3 in DNA: TGCGCCAGCAGCCAAGGACAGCACACCGGGGAGCTGTTTTTT. This encodes CASSQGQHTGELFF.

The genes are TRBV27 and TRBJ2-3; D unclear. CDR3 length equals 14 residues. The V end lost 3 bases, the J end lost 2 bases, and 9 bases lay between the germline ends. Per the germline V gene, CDR1 is MNHEY and CDR2 is SMNVEV (reference sequence). The CDR3 nucleotides read TGTGCCAGCAGTTTCGACATTTACACAGATACGCAGTATTTT. It codes for CASSFDIYTDTQYF.

The chain combines TRBV7-3 with TRBJ1-1; D unresolved. Trimming left V 3 bases short and J 5 bases short, with 13 bases between. Per the germline V gene, CDR1 is SGHTA and CDR2 is FQGTGA. The CDR3 covers 14 residues. Here the CDR3 DNA reads TGTGCCAGCAGCTTGGAGGCTCTGAGTACTGAAGCTTTCTTT. Translating gives CASSLEALSTEAFF.

The chain employs TRBV13 and TRBJ2-5; weak D call: TRBD1 (6 bases). The DNA end favors TRBJ2-7, so the J call may be wrong. The length of the CDR3 is 14 residues. Germline-derived CDR1 and CDR2 are PRHDT and FYEKMQ (reference sequence). CDR3 protein: CASSLGSGAYEQYF. CDR3 sequence (DNA): TGTGCCAGCAGCTTAGGGTCAGGGGCCTACGAGCAGTACTTC.

The chain uses TRBV11-3 and TRBJ2-3, with 10 nucleotides matching TRBD1. Germline V CDR1 and CDR2: SGHNT, YENEEA. The CDR3 contains 15 residues. V lost 3 bases, J lost 3 bases, and 3 bases stayed unmatched. CDR3 sequence (DNA): TGTGCCAGCAGCTTTGGGACAGGGGAAACAGATACGCAGTATTTT. Protein product: CASSFGTGETDTQYF.

V usage is TRBV7-2 and J usage is TRBJ2-7; TRBD1 agrees at 11 bases. Germline assignment: CDR1 SGHTA and CDR2 FQGNSA. This CDR3 has 14 amino acids. The trim removed 7 bases at V and 4 bases at J, leaving 6 bases unmatched. The DNA of the CDR3 is TGTGCCAGCACCATGGACAGGGGGCTGTACGAGCAGTACTTC. It codes for CASTMDRGLYEQYF.

The gene calls are TRBV11-3 and TRBJ2-2; TRBD2 matches at 10 bases. The CDR3 totals 17 residues. The trim removed 0 bases at V and 5 bases at J, leaving 6 bases unmatched. The germline CDR1 and CDR2 sequences are SGHNT and YENEEA. The CDR3 DNA sequence: TGTGCCAGCAGCTTAGATGGCCTAGCGGGAGAGACCGGGGAGCTGTTTTTT. It translates to CASSLDGLAGETGELFF.

The rearrangement joins TRBV19 to TRBJ2-1; 8 bases are shared with TRBD2. This CDR3 contains 16 residues. The germline gives CDR1 LNHDA, CDR2 SQIVND (reference sequence). V lost 3 bases, J lost 7 bases, and 11 bases stayed unmatched. CDR3 sequence reads: CASSIPGLVRQNEQFF. The CDR3 bases are TGTGCCAGTAGTATTCCGGGACTAGTGAGGCAAAATGAGCAGTTCTTC.

The chain uses TRBV6-5 and TRBJ1-2, with TRBD1 matching 8 bases. Germline assignment: CDR1 MNHEY and CDR2 SVGAGI. The CDR3 sequence is 14 residues long. V dropped 5 bases and J dropped 8; count of bases not matched to a gene: 10. The CDR3 DNA sequence: TGTGCCAGCAGTCGGGACAGGCTATTAGGGGGCTACACCTTC. Translating it yields CASSRDRLLGGYTF.

As for this clone: This CDR3 is missing its conserved last phenylalanine or tryptophan, likely due to a read error. The DNA is left out, because the CDR3 cannot be placed on it with certainty; the CDR3 is given as TCRdb lists it. V is TRBV28 and J is TRBJ2-7; TRBD1 is the table's D call, not checked against the DNA. Termini included, the CDR3 measures 12 amino acids. Germline lookup yields CDR1 MDHEN and CDR2 SYDVKM. This CDR3 is CASSPSLGGPVI.

The rearrangement links TRBV14 to TRBJ2-3; TRBD2 matches 8 bases. Germline V gives CDR1 SGHDN, CDR2 FVKESK. V shed 1 base and J 5 bases; nucleotides not matched to a gene: 17. CDR3 size: 19 residues. The CDR3 loop reads CASSQGGLAGRIRVDTQYF. As DNA, the CDR3 is TGTGCCAGCAGCCAAGGGGGGCTAGCGGGCAGGATCCGGGTAGATACGCAGTATTTT.

The chain links TRBV29-1 to TRBJ1-2; perhaps TRBD1 as D (5 bases). The CDR3 is 13 residues long. Trimming removed 4 bases from V and 2 bases from J, with 11 bases in between. Germline V gene sequence: CDR1 SQVTM, CDR2 ANQGSEA. CDR3 sequence: CSVGARANYGYTF. For the CDR3, the DNA is TGCAGCGTTGGGGCCAGGGCGAACTATGGCTACACCTTC.

The chain recombines TRBV29-1 with TRBJ2-1; 9 bases map to TRBD2. CDR1 SQVTM and CDR2 ANQGSEA come from the germline V gene. After removal of 4 bases from V and 0 bases from J, the junction contained 4 bases not matched to a gene. This CDR3 contains 15 residues. CDR3 DNA sequence: TGCAGCGTTGGCCTTAGCGGGAGCTCCTACAATGAGCAGTTCTTC. This gives the protein CSVGLSGSSYNEQFF.